This T cell receptor (beta chain) was recovered during a study of cytomegalovirus exposure and HLA in healthy donors. This clone was counted a single time. Its antigen remains unknown. Study observations and caveats: In a later analysis, around 18,000 TCR beta sequences were associated with HLA alleles at 0.05 false discovery rate. In an earlier analysis, most TCR beta V segments were productive about 90% or about 30% of the time.

The CDR3 consists of 18 residues. The V gene end was trimmed by 0 bases and the J gene end by 2 bases; junction bases not matched to a gene: 8. CDR1 is LGHNA and CDR2 is YNFKEQ in the germline V gene. Amplification used 60 Vbeta primers and 13 Jbeta primers. The assay was immunoSEQ multiplex PCR, and TCRdb's table has in-frame clones only and misses some. The sample gives around 150,000 clones, about two thirds of which show up once; 2.5% to 3% is in the top ten. J is TRBJ1-3 and V is TRBV4-2; 9 bases are a match to TRBD1. Sequenced input: PBMCs. The receptor was isolated from a woman aged 25 to 45 in good health and CMV-seronegative. CDR3 sequence: CASSQDPDRGRPGNTIYF. Written as DNA, the CDR3 is TGTGCCAGCAGCCAAGATCCGGACAGGGGCCGTCCTGGAAACACCATATATTTT.